Listed below are T cell receptor beta chains from one sample, sequenced in a study of beta chain features in type 1 diabetes. TCRdb's table, derived via immunoSEQ multiplex PCR, lists solely in-frame clones and lacks some. The top ten hold 0.05% to 0.07% of the sample, which has 400,000 to 600,000 clones, around 28% seen once. Input material: naive CD4+ T cells from blood. All receptors come from a man aged 18-30 years in good health. CDR3s include the opening cysteine and the closing phenylalanine or tryptophan. The D gene is left open where the match is weak. Part of the rows lack a size; the others show once, few, many or a class for expanded clones.

TRBJ2-2	TRBV2	-	-	TGTGCCAGCAGTTGGACGGATCCTAACACCGGGGAGCTGTTTTTT	CASSWTDPNTGELFF
TRBJ2-3	TRBV7-9	-	-	TGTGCCAGCAGCTTAGTGGGCGGACGCACAGATACGCAGTATTTT	CASSLVGGRTDTQYF
TRBJ1-1	TRBV25-1	-	-	TGTGCCAGCAGCGAACGGTTGGGCGAAGCTTTCTTT	CASSERLGEAFF
TRBJ2-5	TRBV29-1	-	-	TGCAGCGTTGAAAGGCCTAAAGAGACCCAGTACTTC	CSVERPKETQYF
TRBJ2-3	TRBV27	-	TRBD2	TGTGCCAGCAGTTCCCGACTAGCGGGCACAGATACGCAGTATTTT	CASSSRLAGTDTQYF
TRBJ1-1	TRBV14	-	TRBD1	TGTGCCAGCAGCCAAGGGACAGGGTGGGACACTGAAGCTTTCTTT	CASSQGTGWDTEAFF
TRBJ2-1	TRBV5-1	-	TRBD2	TGCGCCAGCAGCTCTTCTAGCGGGAGCTACAATGAGCAGTTCTTC	CASSSSSGSYNEQFF
TRBJ2-5	TRBV7-6	-	-	TGTGCCACGCAAGAGACCCAGTACTTC	CATQETQYF
TRBJ2-1	TRBV6-1	few	TRBD1	TGTGCCAGCAGGGTCACAGGGGGACCCTACAATGAGCAGTTCTTC	CASRVTGGPYNEQFF
TRBJ2-3	TRBV19	-	-	TGTGCCAGTAGTATAGACAGGAGCACAGATACGCAGTATTTT	CASSIDRSTDTQYF
TRBJ1-4	TRBV9	-	-	TGTGCCAGCAGCCCTGGGCCACGAAGAGATGAAAAACTGTTTTTT	CASSPGPRRDEKLFF
TRBJ2-1	TRBV28	-	TRBD2	TGTGCCAGCAGTTCAGCTAGCGGGAGGGCGGAATGGAATGAGCAGTTCTTC	CASSSASGRAEWNEQFF
TRBJ2-2	TRBV9	-	-	TGTGCCAGCAGCGTAACCAGGACCTCGGGGGCCGGGGAGCTGTTTTTT	CASSVTRTSGAGELFF
TRBJ1-1	TRBV7-9	-	-	TGTGCCAGCAGCCGGCTGAATATGGACACTGAAGCTTTCTTT	CASSRLNMDTEAFF
TRBJ2-7	TRBV20-1	-	-	TGCAGTGCTAAGACGGGGTTCGAGCAGTACTTC	CSAKTGFEQYF
TRBJ2-1	TRBV5-1	-	TRBD2	TGCGCCAGCAGCTTGGTGGTAGCGGGAGACAATGAGCAGTTCTTC	CASSLVVAGDNEQFF
TRBJ1-2	TRBV14	-	-	TGTGCCAGCCTTGCCAAGGGTGGAGGCTACACCTTC	CASLAKGGGYTF
TRBJ2-7	TRBV7-2	-	-	TGTGCCAGCAGCCAGGCCCGCGAGCAGTACTTC	CASSQAREQYF
TRBJ2-3	TRBV29-1	few	-	TGCAGCGTTGAAGTGGACCCGTTACGAACGCAGTATTTT	CSVEVDPLRTQYF
TRBJ2-7	TRBV5-1	once	-	TGCGCCAGCAGCCCCGGGGACCGCTACGAGCAGTACTTC	CASSPGDRYEQYF
TRBJ2-5	TRBV2	few	-	TGTGCCAGCAGCCCCACATACGAGACCCAGTACTTC	CASSPTYETQYF
TRBJ2-5	TRBV28	-	TRBD1	TGTGCCAGCCAGGGGGATGTGACCCAGTACTTC	CASQGDVTQYF
TRBJ2-1	TRBV9	-	TRBD1	TGTGCCAGCAGCGAACTACGGACAGGAAGAGCGGACGATGAGCAGTTCTTC	CASSELRTGRADDEQFF
TRBJ2-1	TRBV9	-	TRBD2	TGTGCCAGCAGCCAGGGACTAGCGGGAGTCAATGAGCAGTTCTTC	CASSQGLAGVNEQFF
TRBJ2-1	TRBV7-2	few	-	TGTGCCAGCAGCCCGGGGACTCCCACCCCCTACAATGAGCAGTTCTTC	CASSPGTPTPYNEQFF
TRBJ1-2	TRBV5-6	-	TRBD1	TGTGCCAGCAGCTTGTGGGACAGATACTATGGCTACACCTTC	CASSLWDRYYGYTF
TRBJ2-7	TRBV7-2	-	TRBD2	TGTGCCAGCAGCCGCTGGGCGCGGGGGACCTACGAGCAGTACTTC	CASSRWARGTYEQYF
TRBJ2-5	TRBV4-1	-	TRBD2	TGCGCCAGCAGCCAAGCTCGAGCTGGACTAGCGATAGAGACCCAGTACTTC	CASSQARAGLAIETQYF
TRBJ2-1	TRBV7-2	-	-	TGTGCCAGCAGCTTAGGGCTAGGGACTTACAATGAGCAGTTCTTC	CASSLGLGTYNEQFF
TRBJ2-5	TRBV15	-	-	TGTGCCACCAGCAGAGATCGCGAAGAGACCCAGTACTTC	CATSRDREETQYF
TRBJ2-3	TRBV5-1	few	TRBD1	TGCGCCAGCAGCTTGCAAACAGGGGCCAACACAGATACGCAGTATTTT	CASSLQTGANTDTQYF
TRBJ1-4	TRBV30	-	-	TGTGCCTGGAACTCAGGGCTGCCTAATGAAAAACTGTTTTTT	CAWNSGLPNEKLFF
TRBJ2-2	TRBV14	few	TRBD2	TGTGCCAGCAGCCGCGGACTAGTAGGCACCGGGGAGCTGTTTTTT	CASSRGLVGTGELFF
TRBJ1-1	TRBV7-9	few	-	TGTGCCAGCAGCTTAGAATTTTGGAACACTGAAGCTTTCTTT	CASSLEFWNTEAFF
TRBJ2-3	TRBV25-1	-	-	TGTGCCAGCAGTGAATCCAGGGCTAGCAAAGAGCTAGATACGCAGTATTTT	CASSESRASKELDTQYF
TRBJ2-7	TRBV6-5	-	-	TGTGCCAGCGCGGCAGGGAGGACCTACGAGCAGTACTTC	CASAAGRTYEQYF
TRBJ1-1	TRBV7-9	-	-	TGTGCCAGCAGCTTAACATCTGAAGCTTTCTTT	CASSLTSEAFF
TRBJ2-7	TRBV30	few	TRBD2	TGTGCCAGCAGACTAGCGAGAGACTACGAGCAGTACTTC	CASRLARDYEQYF
TRBJ2-5	TRBV4-1	few	TRBD2	TGCGCCAGCAGCCAAGATAGGGCGCGGGAGGCGGAGACCCAGTACTTC	CASSQDRAREAETQYF
TRBJ2-5	TRBV6-5	few	-	TGTGCCAGCAGTTACGAGGGCGGACAAGAGACCCAGTACTTC	CASSYEGGQETQYF
TRBJ2-3	TRBV5-1	-	-	TGCGCCAGCAGCTTGATGCCGGACCCCGCAGATACGCAGTATTTT	CASSLMPDPADTQYF
TRBJ2-5	TRBV6-5	once	TRBD2	TGTGCCAGCAGACTAGCGGGAGGACAAGAGACCCAGTACTTC	CASRLAGGQETQYF
TRBJ2-3	TRBV29-1	-	-	TGCAGCGTTGAGTTCGGTAGGGGGATCACAGATACGCAGTATTTT	CSVEFGRGITDTQYF
TRBJ1-5	TRBV28	-	-	TGTGCCAGCAGTTTACGTCAGCCCCAGCATTTT	CASSLRQPQHF
TRBJ2-7	TRBV10-3	-	TRBD2	TGTGCCATCAGTGCCCTAGCGGGAGACAACGAGCAGTACTTC	CAISALAGDNEQYF
TRBJ2-7	TRBV29-1	-	-	TGCAGCGTCCGGGACATCATCTACGAGCAGTACTTC	CSVRDIIYEQYF
TRBJ2-1	TRBV11-2	-	-	TGTGCCAGCAGTACAGGAGTTAGCTCCTACAATGAGCAGTTCTTC	CASSTGVSSYNEQFF
TRBJ2-7	TRBV30	-	-	TGTGCCTGGATGCAGTGGCGCGGCCACGAGCAGTACTTC	CAWMQWRGHEQYF
TRBJ2-3	TRBV10-3	few	TRBD1	TGTGCCATCAAGGGACAGGAAGCAGATACGCAGTATTTT	CAIKGQEADTQYF
TRBJ2-1	TRBV30	-	-	TGTGCCTGGAGTCTCGACGGTCCGACCTACAATGAGCAGTTCTTC	CAWSLDGPTYNEQFF